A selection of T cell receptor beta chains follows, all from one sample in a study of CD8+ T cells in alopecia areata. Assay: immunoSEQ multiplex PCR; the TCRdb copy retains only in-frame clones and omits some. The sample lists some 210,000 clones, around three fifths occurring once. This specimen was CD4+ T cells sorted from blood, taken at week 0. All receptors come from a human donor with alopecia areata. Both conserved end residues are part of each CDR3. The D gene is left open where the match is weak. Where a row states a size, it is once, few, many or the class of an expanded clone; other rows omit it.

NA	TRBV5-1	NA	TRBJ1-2	CASSLMSGDYGYTF	TGCGCCAGCAGCTTGATGAGCGGGGACTATGGCTACACCTTC
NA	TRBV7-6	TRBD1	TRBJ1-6	CASSFGTASPLHF	TGTGCCAGCAGCTTCGGGACAGCTTCACCCCTCCACTTT
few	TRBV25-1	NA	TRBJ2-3	CASSAGGTDTQYF	TGTGCCAGCAGTGCGGGAGGCACAGATACGCAGTATTTT
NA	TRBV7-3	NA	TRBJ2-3	CASRIGTFSTDTQYF	TGTGCCAGCAGGATCGGGACCTTCAGCACAGATACGCAGTATTTT
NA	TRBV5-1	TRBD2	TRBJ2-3	CASSQGLADTDTQYF	TGCGCCAGCAGCCAGGGACTAGCGGACACAGATACGCAGTATTTT
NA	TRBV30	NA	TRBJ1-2	CAWSVSGYGYTF	TGTGCCTGGAGTGTCTCTGGATATGGCTACACCTTC
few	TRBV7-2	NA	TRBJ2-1	CASSLPSGVHNEQFF	TGTGCCAGCAGCTTACCCTCAGGGGTGCACAATGAGCAGTTCTTC
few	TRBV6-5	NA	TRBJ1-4	CASSYRGGEKLFF	TGTGCCAGCAGTTATCGGGGGGGTGAAAAACTGTTTTTT
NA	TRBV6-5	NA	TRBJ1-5	CASSPNRDSNQPQHF	TGTGCCAGCAGTCCAAACCGGGATAGCAATCAGCCCCAGCATTTT
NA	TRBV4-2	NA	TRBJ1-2	CASSQSTGHYGYTF	TGTGCCAGCAGCCAATCGACAGGACATTATGGCTACACCTTC
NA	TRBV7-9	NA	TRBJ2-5	CASSRGARQETQYF	TGTGCCAGCAGCCGGGGGGCCCGCCAAGAGACCCAGTACTTC
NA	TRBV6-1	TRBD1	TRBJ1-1	CASSRGQGRNTEAFF	TGTGCCAGCAGCCGCGGACAGGGGCGAAACACTGAAGCTTTCTTT
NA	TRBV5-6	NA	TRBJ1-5	CASSSIQGGPQHF	TGTGCCAGCAGCTCTATACAGGGAGGGCCCCAGCATTTT
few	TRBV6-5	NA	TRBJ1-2	CARVGRHGDGYTF	TGTGCCAGAGTTGGCAGGCATGGGGATGGCTACACCTTC
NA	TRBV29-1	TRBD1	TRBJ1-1	CSVPNQGARTEAFF	TGCAGCGTTCCTAATCAGGGGGCTCGCACTGAAGCTTTCTTT
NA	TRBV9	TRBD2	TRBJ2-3	CASSVTGGGTDTQYF	TGTGCCAGCAGCGTAACGGGGGGTGGCACAGATACGCAGTATTTT
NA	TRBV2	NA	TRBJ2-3	CASRGREWTDTQYF	TGTGCCAGCAGGGGCAGGGAGTGGACAGATACGCAGTATTTT
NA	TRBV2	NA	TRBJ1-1	CASKTDRGAGEAFF	TGTGCCAGCAAAACCGACCGCGGTGCTGGTGAAGCTTTCTTT
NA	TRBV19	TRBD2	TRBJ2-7	CASSTGLARSYEQYF	TGTGCCAGTAGTACCGGACTAGCAAGGTCCTACGAGCAGTACTTC
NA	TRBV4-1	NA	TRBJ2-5	CASSQEVGTGFQETQYF	TGCGCCAGCAGCCAAGAAGTGGGCACGGGATTCCAAGAGACCCAGTACTTC
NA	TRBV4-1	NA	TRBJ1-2	CASSQDTSDRHGYTF	TGCGCCAGCAGCCAAGATACCTCCGACAGGCATGGCTACACCTTC
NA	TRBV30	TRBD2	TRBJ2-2	CAWSAGGPNTGELFF	TGTGCCTGGAGTGCGGGAGGGCCGAACACCGGGGAGCTGTTTTTT
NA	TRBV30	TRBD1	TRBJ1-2	CAWSVRDRGFGYTF	TGTGCCTGGAGTGTACGGGACAGGGGTTTCGGCTACACCTTC
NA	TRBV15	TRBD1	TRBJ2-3	CATSSWDRGADTQYF	TGTGCCACCAGCAGCTGGGACAGGGGCGCAGATACGCAGTATTTT
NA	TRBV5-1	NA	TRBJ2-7	CASSLLSDTYEQYF	TGCGCCAGCAGCTTACTTTCCGATACCTACGAGCAGTACTTC
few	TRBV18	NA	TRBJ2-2	CASSPPPTGELFF	TGTGCCAGCTCACCTCCGCCAACCGGGGAGCTGTTTTTT
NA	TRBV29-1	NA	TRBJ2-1	CSSSRTTENEQFF	TGCAGCTCGTCCCGGACAACCGAGAATGAGCAGTTCTTC
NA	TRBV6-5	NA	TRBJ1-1	CASSYGLLAQNTEAFF	TGTGCCAGCAGTTACGGGTTACTAGCGCAGAACACTGAAGCTTTCTTT
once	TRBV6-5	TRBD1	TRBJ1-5	CASSGSGTGEGAQHF	TGTGCCAGCAGTGGATCGGGGACAGGGGAAGGAGCCCAGCATTTT
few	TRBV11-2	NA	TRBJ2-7	CASATPRETREQYF	TGTGCCAGCGCGACACCCCGTGAGACACGGGAGCAGTACTTC
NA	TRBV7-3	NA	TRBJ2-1	CASSFGSTTYNEQFF	TGTGCCAGCAGCTTCGGGAGTACCACCTACAATGAGCAGTTCTTC